The 18 T cell receptor beta chains presented below share a single source sample, sequenced in a study of patients and donors after allogeneic stem cell transplantation. TCRdb reanalysed the RT-PCR reads using MiXCR and keeps one entry per CDR3 protein. This table holds approximately 200,000 distinct CDR3 sequences, 40% to 45% found once. The source material was blood, either unsorted or a sorted T cell fraction (not recorded which). These receptors all stem from a human donor who was either an allogeneic HSCT recipient or a stem cell or donor lymphocyte infusion donor (not recorded which). It is not recorded whose cells these are; they may come from a transplant donor.

V usage is TRBV5-4 and J usage is TRBJ1-3; D gene unclear. Per germline, CDR1 SGHNT and CDR2 YYREEE (reference sequence). V lost 0 bases to trimming and J lost 0 bases, with 16 bases between them. The CDR3 runs 18 residues. In nucleotides, the CDR3 is TGTGCCAGCAGCTTGGGGGTTTTCGGAACCGACTCTGGAAACACCATATATTTT. The encoded protein is CASSLGVFGTDSGNTIYF. The full variable domain, its missing parts supplied by reference TRBV5-4 and TRBJ1-3, is ETGVTQSPTHLIKTRGQQVTLRCSSQSGHNTVSWYQQALGQGPQFIFQYYREEENGRGNFPPRFSGLQFPNYSSELNVNALELDDSALYLCASSLGVFGTDSGNTIYFGEGSWLTVV.

This clonotype was seen more than once but under ten times. The DNA of the CDR3 is TGTGCCAGCAGTTTAGGAGGCAATCATCCTGAAGCTTTCTTT. It specifies CASSLGGNHPEAFF. V and J are TRBV12-3 or TRBV12-4 and TRBJ1-1; D not resolved. V was clipped by 1 base and J by 6 bases, with 12 bases between them. This CDR3 is built from 14 residues.

The chain recombines TRBV2 with TRBJ2-3; 9 positions agree with TRBD2. V was pared by 4 bases and J by 4 bases, with 9 bases of the junction left unmatched. The CDR3 totals 16 residues. The germline gives CDR1 SNHLY, CDR2 FYNNEI. The CDR3 loop reads CASSVELAGLSDTQYF. The DNA for the CDR3 is TGTGCCAGCAGTGTAGAGCTAGCGGGACTCTCAGATACGCAGTATTTT.

Only a few counts were recorded for this clonotype. The chain has TRBV20-1 and TRBJ2-1, with 7 bases matching TRBD2. V trimming: 1 base; J trimming: 2 bases; junction bases outside the gene matches: 5. This CDR3 region has 15 residues. CDR1 is DFQATT, CDR2 SNEGSKA, per germline (reference sequence). CDR3 protein: CSARAAGVPYNEQFF. DNA of the CDR3: TGCAGTGCTAGAGCCGCGGGAGTCCCCTACAATGAGCAGTTCTTC.

This clonotype was seen only a few times. This chain connects TRBV4-2 to TRBJ2-4; maybe TRBD2 (5 bases). Germline CDR1 LGHNA, CDR2 YNFKEQ. This CDR3 has 16 residues. V was trimmed by 1 base and J by 3 bases, leaving 13 bases between them. CDR3 protein: CASSQADSVGKNIQYF. The CDR3 DNA reads TGTGCCAGCAGCCAAGCGGATAGCGTGGGCAAAAACATTCAGTACTTC.

The chain combines TRBV3-1 with TRBJ2-7; 7 bases match TRBD2. CDR1 LGHDT and CDR2 YNNKEL come from the germline V gene (reference sequence). The CDR3 covers 17 residues. The junction had 8 bases not matched to a gene; V was cut back by 0 bases and J by 0 bases. CDR3: CASSQDQALASSYEQYF. The CDR3 nucleotides are TGTGCCAGCAGCCAAGATCAAGCACTAGCGAGCTCCTACGAGCAGTACTTC.

This CDR3 is CASSDGDMNYNSPLHF. The CDR3 nucleotides are TGTGCCAGCAGTGACGGGGACATGAACTATAATTCACCCCTCCACTTT. The chain combines TRBV2 with TRBJ1-6; the D gene is possibly TRBD1 (6 bases). The CDR3 extends over 16 amino acids. V lost 3 bases and J 3 bases, leaving 12 bases between the germline ends. Germline values: CDR1 SNHLY, CDR2 FYNNEI.

With regard to this clonotype: The junction departs from the called germline gene at one end, perhaps through a read error. V usage is TRBV12-3 or TRBV12-4 and J usage is TRBJ1-2; 10 bases align to TRBD1. The CDR3 is made up of 15 amino acids. The CDR3 is CASSLGQGVSYGYTF. The CDR3 bases are TGTGCAAGCAGTTTAGGACAGGGGGTTTCCTATGGCTACACCTTC.

The gene calls are TRBV6-6 and TRBJ1-1; no definite D call. Germline-derived CDR1 and CDR2 are MNHNY and SVGAGI (reference sequence). The CDR3 totals 14 residues. Trimming took off 0 bases at V and 5 bases at J, with 10 bases between the two ends. DNA for the CDR3: TGTGCCAGCAGTTACTCGAAGGGTGGGACTGAAGCTTTCTTT. Translating gives CASSYSKGGTEAFF.

The J gene is TRBJ1-1, the V gene TRBV12-3 or TRBV12-4, with D possibly TRBD1 on 5 matching bases. The CDR3 spans 15 residues. The V end was cut by 6 bases, the J end by 1 base, with 15 bases between. Here the CDR3 reads CASSTRTRSNTEAFF. As DNA, the CDR3 is TGTGCCAGCAGCACACGGACACGGTCGAACACTGAAGCTTTCTTT.

V gene TRBV9 combines with J gene TRBJ1-1; D is possibly TRBD1 (6 bases). CDR1 and CDR2 from the germline V gene are SGDLS and YYNGEE. Trimming cost V 0 bases and J 2 bases, with 17 bases left between them. This CDR3 is 17 amino acids long. In nucleotides, the CDR3 is TGTGCCAGCAGCGTAGCTACTCGGACAGTGGATAACACTGAAGCTTTCTTT. It specifies CASSVATRTVDNTEAFF.

The chain couples TRBV5-1 to TRBJ1-6, with unresolved D. The V and J ends lost 0 bases and 8 bases respectively, with 12 bases between them. Germline V gene data show CDR1 as SGHRS and CDR2 as YFSETQ. The CDR3 loop spans 15 amino acids. The CDR3 here is CASSLDSRGDSPLHF. The CDR3 DNA reads TGCGCCAGCAGCTTGGATAGTCGAGGTGATTCACCCCTCCACTTT.

The chain links TRBV6-5 to TRBJ1-1, with 8 bases aligning to TRBD1. The germline gives CDR1 MNHEY, CDR2 SVGAGI. V shed 6 bases and J 6 bases; nucleotides not matched to a gene: 6. There are 13 residues in the CDR3. The CDR3 DNA sequence: TGTGCCAGCAGCCTCCGCAGGGGGCCTGAAGCTTTCTTT. It translates to CASSLRRGPEAFF.

The CDR3 DNA reads TGCGCCAGCAGCCTGGACGGAAACGAGCAGTACTTC. This encodes CASSLDGNEQYF. This sequence joins TRBV5-1 and TRBJ2-7; D is ambiguous. The germline V gene has CDR1 SGHRS and CDR2 YFSETQ. The V end was cut by 4 bases, the J end by 5 bases, with 10 bases between. The CDR3 covers 12 residues.

This clonotype was detected a few times. The rearrangement links TRBV10-2 to TRBJ2-1; perhaps TRBD2 as D (7 bases). Germline CDR1 and CDR2: WSHSY and SAAADI. Trimming pared 10 bases from V and 8 bases from J, leaving 18 bases between. The CDR3 runs to 13 residues. CDR3: CATIGGAADEQFF. The DNA for the CDR3 is TGCGCCACCATAGGGGGGGCGGCAGATGAGCAGTTCTTC.

This clonotype was observed a few times. The chain links TRBV5-1 to TRBJ2-5; 7 nucleotides agree with TRBD1. The CDR3 spans 15 residues. After removal of 0 bases from V and 4 bases from J, the junction contained 6 bases not matched to a gene. Germline V gives CDR1 SGHRS, CDR2 YFSETQ. CDR3: CASSLEQGWGETQYF. The CDR3 nucleotides are TGCGCCAGCAGCTTGGAACAGGGGTGGGGAGAGACCCAGTACTTC.

In this sample, this clonotype turned up a few times. The chain links TRBV15 to TRBJ1-2, with D perhaps TRBD1 (5 bases). Germline lookup yields CDR1 LNHNV and CDR2 YYDKDF (reference sequence). The length of the CDR3 is 13 residues. V shed 8 bases and J shed 3 bases, with 13 bases lying between them. The CDR3 DNA reads as TGTGCCACCCGGTGGCAGGGTGACTATGGCTACACCTTC. Its protein product is CATRWQGDYGYTF.

V gene TRBV4-3 combines with J gene TRBJ2-5; D gene ambiguous. Germline loops: CDR1 LGHNA, CDR2 YSLEER. The CDR3 has 16 residues. V was pared by 3 bases and J by 0 bases, with 14 bases between. The CDR3 spells CASSQGSFRDQETQYF. CDR3 sequence (DNA): TGCGCCAGCAGCCAGGGGTCGTTTAGGGACCAAGAGACCCAGTACTTC.